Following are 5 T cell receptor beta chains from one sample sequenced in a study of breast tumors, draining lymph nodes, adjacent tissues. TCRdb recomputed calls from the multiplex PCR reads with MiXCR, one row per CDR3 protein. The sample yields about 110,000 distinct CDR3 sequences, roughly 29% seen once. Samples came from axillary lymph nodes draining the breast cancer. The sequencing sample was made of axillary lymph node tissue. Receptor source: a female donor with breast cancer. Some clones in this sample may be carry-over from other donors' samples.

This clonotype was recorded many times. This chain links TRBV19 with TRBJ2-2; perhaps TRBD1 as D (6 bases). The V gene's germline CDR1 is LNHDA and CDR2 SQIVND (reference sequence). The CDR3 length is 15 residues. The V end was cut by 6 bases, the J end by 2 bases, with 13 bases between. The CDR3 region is CASRQQGVNTGELFF. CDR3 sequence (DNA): TGTGCCAGTAGACAACAGGGAGTAAACACCGGGGAGCTGTTTTTT.

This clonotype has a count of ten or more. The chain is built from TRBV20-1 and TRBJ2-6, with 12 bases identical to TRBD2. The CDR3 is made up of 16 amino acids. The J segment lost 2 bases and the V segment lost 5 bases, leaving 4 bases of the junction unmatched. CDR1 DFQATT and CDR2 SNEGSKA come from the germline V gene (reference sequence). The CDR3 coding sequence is TGCAGTGCTTCGCTAGCGGGGGGGCCTGGGGCCAACGTCCTGACTTTC. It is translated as CSASLAGGPGANVLTF.

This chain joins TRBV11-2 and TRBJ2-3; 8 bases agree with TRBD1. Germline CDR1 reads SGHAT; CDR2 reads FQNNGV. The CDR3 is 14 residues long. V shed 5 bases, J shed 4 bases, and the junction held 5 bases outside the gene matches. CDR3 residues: CASSPQTGADTQYF. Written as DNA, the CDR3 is TGTGCCAGCAGCCCTCAGACAGGGGCAGATACGCAGTATTTT. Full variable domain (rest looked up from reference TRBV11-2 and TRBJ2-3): EAGVAQSPRYKIIEKRQSVAFWCNPISGHATLYWYQQILGQGPKLLIQFQNNGVVDDSQLPKDRFSAERLKGVDSTLKIQPAKLEDSAVYLCASSPQTGADTQYFGPGTRLTVL.

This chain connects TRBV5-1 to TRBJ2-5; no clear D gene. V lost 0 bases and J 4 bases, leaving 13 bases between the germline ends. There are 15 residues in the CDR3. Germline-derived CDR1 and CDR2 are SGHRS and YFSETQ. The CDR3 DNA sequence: TGCGCCAGCAGCTTGGGACGGTCGAATTCAGAGACCCAGTACTTC. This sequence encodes CASSLGRSNSETQYF.

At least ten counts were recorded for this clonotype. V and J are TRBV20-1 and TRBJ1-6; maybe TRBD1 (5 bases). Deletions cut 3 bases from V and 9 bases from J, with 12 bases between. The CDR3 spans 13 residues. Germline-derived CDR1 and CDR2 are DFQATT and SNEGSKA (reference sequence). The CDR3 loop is CSARLGGSSPLHF. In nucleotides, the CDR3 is TGCAGTGCTAGGTTGGGGGGAAGTTCACCCCTCCACTTT.